This T cell receptor beta chain was sequenced for a study of CD4 T cells in relation to SARS-CoV-2 and coronaviruses. TCRdb's copy holds only in-frame clones and misses some; the assay was immunoSEQ multiplex PCR. The sample has tens of thousands of clones; 76% are singletons. The CDR3 runs 15 residues. V gave up 3 bases and J gave up 4 bases, with 16 bases separating them. Germline CDR1 and CDR2: LNHDA and SQIVND (reference sequence). Before the COVID-19 pandemic, during about 2010-2018, CD4+ T cells were taken from unexposed donors. After nine to ten days of culture, CD4+ T cells were isolated. About this clone itself: Its antigen is undetermined.

The J gene is TRBJ2-7, the V gene TRBV19, with D possibly TRBD1 on 5 matching bases. The source of this sequence is a human donor in good health. Sequencing input: CD4+ T cells from PBMCs, cultured in vitro. CDR3 sequence (DNA): TGTGCCAGTAGTATGGTCGTCCAGGGAACTTACGAGCAGTACTTC. Its protein is CASSMVVQGTYEQYF.